This T cell receptor beta chain was captured by sequencing in a study of blood T cell repertoires in COVID-19. Study summary: Some COVID-19 samples were acute and others convalescent; all came from the United States, Italy and Spain.

Membership in each cohort depended on participant-reported clinical history. Two consecutive negative NP/OP PCR tests, clearance, or resolved symptoms defined Cohort 3 recovery. CDR1 is MNHEY and CDR2 is SVGAGI in the germline V gene. Trimming took off 5 bases at V and 6 bases at J, with 18 bases between the two ends. CDR3 length: 15 amino acids. Method: immunoSEQ multiplex PCR; TCRdb's copy keeps in-frame clones and lacks some. The sample has about 400,000 clones; about 87% are singletons. V gene TRBV6-5 combines with J gene TRBJ2-3; maybe TRBD1 (6 bases). The receptor was derived from a woman between 45 and 60 years old who had recovered from COVID-19. Source material: PBMCs or T cells enriched from blood (not recorded which). The CDR3: CASSPGTPAGDTQYF. In DNA form, the CDR3 reads TGTGCCAGCAGTCCCGGGACACCCGCAGGTGATACGCAGTATTTT.